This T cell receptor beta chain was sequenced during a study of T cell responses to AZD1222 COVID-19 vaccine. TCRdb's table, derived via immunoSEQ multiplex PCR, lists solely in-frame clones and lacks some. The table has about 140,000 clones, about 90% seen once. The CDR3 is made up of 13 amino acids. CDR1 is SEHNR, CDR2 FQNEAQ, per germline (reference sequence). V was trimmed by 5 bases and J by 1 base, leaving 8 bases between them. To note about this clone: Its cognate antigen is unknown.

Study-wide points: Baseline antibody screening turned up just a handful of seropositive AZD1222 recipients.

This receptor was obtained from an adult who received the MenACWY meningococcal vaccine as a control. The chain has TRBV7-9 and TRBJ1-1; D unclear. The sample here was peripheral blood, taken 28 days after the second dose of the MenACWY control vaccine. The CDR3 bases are TGTGCCAGCAGCGAGAGGAGGAACACTGAAGCTTTCTTT. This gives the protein CASSERRNTEAFF. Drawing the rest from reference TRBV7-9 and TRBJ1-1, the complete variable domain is DTGVSQNPRHKITKRGQNVTFRCDPISEHNRLYWYRQTLGQGPEFLTYFQNEAQLEKSRLLSDRFSAERPKGSFSTLEIQRTEQGDSAMYLCASSERRNTEAFFGQGTRLTVV.